This T cell receptor beta chain was identified during a study of blood T cells in healthy people across ages. The germline V and J ends were trimmed by 2 bases and 4 bases, with 14 bases remaining between them. The CDR3 sequence is 15 residues long. Combining a sample-barcoded 5' primer with a J-beta primer mix, a second PCR ran for 7 to 11 cycles. Each CDR3 protein gets one entry after TCRdb re-called the 5' RACE reads with MiXCR. Of about a million distinct CDR3 sequences listed, under 40% were seen once; the top ten hold about 12%. The sample was blood. This sequence was found in a man aged 18-30 years in good health. The chain combines TRBV12-3 or TRBV12-4 with TRBJ1-2; unclear D gene. The CDR3 bases are TGTGCCAGCAGTTTACGAAGGGATCGCGTCTATGGCTACACCTTC. Protein product: CASSLRRDRVYGYTF.